This T cell receptor (beta chain) came from a study of shared clonotypes between healthy human individuals. Study-level points and caveats: The study sampled only blood, and tissue repertoires likely differ.

Study donors comprised healthy, HIV-negative adults devoid of recent acute infection or vaccination. This clone was counted between two and nine times. Its specificity is not known. Relative to the germline gene, one junction end is altered; a read error may explain this. Deep-level assay runs were performed. PCR replicates performed on unsorted PBMC used 300 to 350 ng DNA, 25,000 to 35,000 T cell genomes. Measured with immunoSEQ multiplex PCR; TCRdb has only the in-frame clones, and not every one. The table has hundreds of thousands of clones, 75% to 85% seen once; the top ten hold under 15%. The TCR sequence derives from a woman between 40 and 50 years old in good health. Some clones in this sample may be carry-over from other donors' samples. Sequencing was carried out using PBMCs.

CDR3 coding DNA: TGTGCCAGCAGTGAGGTCTCTGGCGGCGACGAGCAGCACTTC. This codes for CASSEVSGGDEQHF. The chain uses TRBV2 and TRBJ2-7; D uncertain. CDR1 is SNHLY, CDR2 FYNNEI, per germline. CDR3 length equals 14 residues.